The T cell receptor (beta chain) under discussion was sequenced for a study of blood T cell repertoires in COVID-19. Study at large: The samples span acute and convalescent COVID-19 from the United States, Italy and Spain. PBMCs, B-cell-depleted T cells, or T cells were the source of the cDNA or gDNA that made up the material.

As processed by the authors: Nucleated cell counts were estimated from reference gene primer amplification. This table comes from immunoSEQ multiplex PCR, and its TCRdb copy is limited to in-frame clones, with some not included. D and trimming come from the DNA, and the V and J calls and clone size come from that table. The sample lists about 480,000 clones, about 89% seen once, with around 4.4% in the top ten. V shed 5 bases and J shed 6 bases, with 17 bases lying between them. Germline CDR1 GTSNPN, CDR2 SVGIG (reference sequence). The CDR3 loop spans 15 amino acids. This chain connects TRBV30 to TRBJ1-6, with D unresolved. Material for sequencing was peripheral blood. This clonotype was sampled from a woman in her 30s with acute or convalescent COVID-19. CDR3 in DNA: TGTGCCTGGGGAGGCGCCCGGGTCCCTAATTCACCCCTCCACTTT. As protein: CAWGGARVPNSPLHF. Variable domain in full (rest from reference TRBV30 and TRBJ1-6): SQTIHQWPATLVQPVGSPLSLECTVEGTSNPNLYWYRQAAGRGLQLLFYSVGIGQISSEVPQNLSASRPQDRQFILSSKKLLLSDSGFYLCAWGGARVPNSPLHFGNGTRLTVT.